The following is a T cell receptor (beta chain) sequence with its context. Its antigen is as yet unknown. Other DNA sequences within the sample encode an identical CDR3. Positively selected for CCR7, the CD45RO-negative cells used as naive CD8 cells excluded terminally differentiated effector memory CD45RA+ cells. Every immunoSEQ plate was one replicate of a subset's evenly spread DNA. TCRdb keeps only in-frame clones here, not all; method: immunoSEQ multiplex PCR. This sample has about 1,800,000 clones; approximately 95% occur once, and the top ten carry around 1.2%. The sample originates from a study of shared clonotypes between healthy human individuals. Study observations and caveats: Estimated richness was generally greater in naive than memory subsets.

Per germline, CDR1 SGHVS and CDR2 FQNEAQ. The length of the CDR3 is 12 residues. The V gene lost 0 bases and the J gene lost 6 bases, with 6 bases spanning the gap. V and J are TRBV7-8 and TRBJ2-7; perhaps D is TRBD1 or TRBD2 (5 bases each). The clonotype comes from a man younger than 35 in good health. Sequencing was done on a sample of naive CD8+ T cells sorted from blood. CDR3 DNA sequence: TGTGCCAGCAGCTTAGCCGGGGCCGAGCAGTACTTC. It specifies CASSLAGAEQYF.